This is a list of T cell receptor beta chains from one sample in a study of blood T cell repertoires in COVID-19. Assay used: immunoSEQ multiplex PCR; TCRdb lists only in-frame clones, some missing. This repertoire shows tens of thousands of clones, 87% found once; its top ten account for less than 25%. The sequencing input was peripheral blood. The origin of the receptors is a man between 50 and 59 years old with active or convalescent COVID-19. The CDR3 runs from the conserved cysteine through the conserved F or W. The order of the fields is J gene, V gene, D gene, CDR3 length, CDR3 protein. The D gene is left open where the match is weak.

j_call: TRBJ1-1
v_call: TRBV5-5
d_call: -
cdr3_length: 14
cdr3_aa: CASSFQTANTEAFF

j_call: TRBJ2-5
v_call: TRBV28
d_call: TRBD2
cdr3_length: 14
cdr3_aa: CASSLGLGGETQYF

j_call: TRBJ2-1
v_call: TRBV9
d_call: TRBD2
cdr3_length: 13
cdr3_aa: CASSVTSGSEQFF

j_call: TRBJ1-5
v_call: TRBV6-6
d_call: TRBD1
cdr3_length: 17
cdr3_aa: CASSPGQGGYSNQPQHF

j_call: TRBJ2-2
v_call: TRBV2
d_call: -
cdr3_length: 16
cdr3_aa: CASSLWRDLNTGELFF

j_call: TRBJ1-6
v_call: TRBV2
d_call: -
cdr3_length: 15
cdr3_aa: CASKRAGSGNSPLHF

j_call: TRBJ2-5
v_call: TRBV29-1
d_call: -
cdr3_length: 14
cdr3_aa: CSVDRDNYQETQYF

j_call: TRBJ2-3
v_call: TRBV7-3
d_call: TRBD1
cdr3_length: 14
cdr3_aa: CASSSDRSTDTQYF

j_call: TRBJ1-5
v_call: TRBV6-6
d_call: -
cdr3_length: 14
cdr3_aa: CASRNTGSNQPQHF

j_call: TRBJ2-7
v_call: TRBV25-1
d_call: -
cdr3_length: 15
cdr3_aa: CASSEWAGQSYEQYF

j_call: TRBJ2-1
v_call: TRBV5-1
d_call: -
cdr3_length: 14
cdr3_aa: CASSLNPPVDEQFF

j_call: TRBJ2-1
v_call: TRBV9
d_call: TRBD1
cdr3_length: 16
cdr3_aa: CASSVVGTGGSNEQFF

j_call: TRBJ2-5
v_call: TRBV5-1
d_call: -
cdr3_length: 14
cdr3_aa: CASSLSGVQETQYF

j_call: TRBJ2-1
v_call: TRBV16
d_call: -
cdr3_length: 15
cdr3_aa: CASSQGQGSYNEQFF

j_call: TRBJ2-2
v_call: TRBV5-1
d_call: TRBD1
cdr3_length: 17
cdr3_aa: CASSLAGGQGGTGELFF

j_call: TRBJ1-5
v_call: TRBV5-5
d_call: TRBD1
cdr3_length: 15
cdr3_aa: CASSPTGVSNQPQHF

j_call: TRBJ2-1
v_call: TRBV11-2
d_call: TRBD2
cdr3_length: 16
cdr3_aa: CASSLRLSGGPNEQFF

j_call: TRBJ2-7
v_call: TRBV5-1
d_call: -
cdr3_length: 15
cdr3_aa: CASIPSGAPGDEQYF

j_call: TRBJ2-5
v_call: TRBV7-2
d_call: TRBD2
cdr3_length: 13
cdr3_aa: CASSLPTSGNKYF

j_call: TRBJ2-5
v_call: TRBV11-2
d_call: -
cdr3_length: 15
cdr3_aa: CASSLGTGFQETQYF

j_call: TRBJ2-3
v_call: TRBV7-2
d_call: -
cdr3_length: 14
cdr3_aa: CASSLGGGLDTQYF

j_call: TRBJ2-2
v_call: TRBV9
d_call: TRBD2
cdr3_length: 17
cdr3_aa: CASSVDIAGVNTGELFF

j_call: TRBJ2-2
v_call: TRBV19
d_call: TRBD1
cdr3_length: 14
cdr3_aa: CASRGTGVTGELFF